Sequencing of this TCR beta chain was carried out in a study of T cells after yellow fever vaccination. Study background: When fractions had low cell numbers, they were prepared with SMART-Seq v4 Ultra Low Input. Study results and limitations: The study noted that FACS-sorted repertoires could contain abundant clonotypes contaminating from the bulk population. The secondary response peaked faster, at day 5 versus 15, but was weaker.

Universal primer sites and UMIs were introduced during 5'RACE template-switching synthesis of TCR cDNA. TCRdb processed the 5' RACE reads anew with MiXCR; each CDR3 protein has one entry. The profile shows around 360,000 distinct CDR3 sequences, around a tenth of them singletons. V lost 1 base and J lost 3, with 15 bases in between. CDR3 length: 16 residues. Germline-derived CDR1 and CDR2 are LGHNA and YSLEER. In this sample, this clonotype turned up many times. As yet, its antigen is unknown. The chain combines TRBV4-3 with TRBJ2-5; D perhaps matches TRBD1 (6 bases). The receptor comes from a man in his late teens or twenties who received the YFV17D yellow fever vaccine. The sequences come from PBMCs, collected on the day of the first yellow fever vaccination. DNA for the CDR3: TGCGCCAGCAGCCAAGCCCTCTCGTGGACAGAAGAGACCCAGTACTTC. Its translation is CASSQALSWTEETQYF.